Following are 29 T cell receptor beta chains from one sample sequenced in a study of T cells in Graves' hyperthyroidism and ophthalmopathy. TCR beta CDR3 regions were amplified from RNA. The TCR CDR3 was amplified in a first-round RT-PCR using the HTBI primer set. Each CDR3 protein gets one entry after TCRdb re-called the multiplex PCR reads with MiXCR. In the table there are some 490,000 distinct CDR3 sequences, approximately 16% of which are singletons. The sequencing sample was made of blood. The receptor set was obtained from a woman younger than 45 with Graves' ophthalmopathy.

This clonotype has more than one count but fewer than ten. A clone one base away is much larger, so this may be a read error. J is TRBJ1-5 and V is TRBV2; D uncertain. CDR3 size: 14 residues. V was trimmed by 6 bases and J by 5 bases, leaving 14 bases between them. Germline V lookup: CDR1 SNHLY, CDR2 FYNNEI. The CDR3 is CASRDRDRDQPQHF. The DNA of the CDR3 is TGTGCCAGCAGGGACCGAGACCGAGATCAGCCCCAGCATTTT.

V usage is TRBV7-2 and J usage is TRBJ2-3; D gene unclear. V lost 8 bases to trimming and J lost 1 base, with 13 bases between them. This CDR3 has 14 amino acids. In germline, CDR1 is SGHTA, CDR2 FQGNSA. CDR3: CASRRASRTDTQYF. CDR3 sequence (DNA): TGTGCCAGCCGGCGAGCGAGCCGCACAGATACGCAGTATTTT.

The genes are TRBV30 and TRBJ2-1, with 16 bases identical to TRBD2. The V gene end was trimmed by 2 bases and the J gene end by 9 bases; junction bases not matched to a gene: 7. Germline V gene lookup returns CDR1 GTSNPN and CDR2 SVGIG (reference sequence). The CDR3 is made up of 16 amino acids. CDR3 region: CAWSPLGLAGGREQFF. CDR3 sequence (DNA): TGTGCCTGGAGTCCCCTGGGACTAGCGGGAGGGCGTGAGCAGTTCTTC.

This clonotype has a count of ten or more. CDR3 nucleotide sequence: TGTGCCAGCAGCTTAGGGTTACTAGCCGGGGGAGATACGCAGTATTTT. It yields the protein CASSLGLLAGGDTQYF. The chain combines TRBV7-2 with TRBJ2-3; possible D gene TRBD2, 6 bases. From germline, CDR1 is SGHTA and CDR2 FQGNSA. CDR3 length: 16 residues. Trimming removed 1 base at V and 5 bases at J, with 16 bases between.

The chain recombines TRBV7-3 with TRBJ2-3, with TRBD2 identical over 11 bases. Losses at the gene ends were 5 bases for V and 5 bases for J; bases not matched to a gene: 9. In germline, CDR1 is SGHTA, CDR2 FQGTGA. CDR3 length equals 16 residues. In DNA, the CDR3 is TGTGCCAGCAGCCCCGATAGCGGGAGGGCCGGAGATACGCAGTATTTT. It yields the protein CASSPDSGRAGDTQYF.

This clonotype was detected only a few times. The chain employs TRBV29-1 and TRBJ2-7; 8 bases line up with TRBD2. The CDR3 contains 15 residues. Germline V gene lookup returns CDR1 SQVTM and CDR2 ANQGSEA. V gave up 4 bases and J gave up 0 bases; unmatched junction bases: 8. CDR3 DNA: TGCAGCGTTGGGGCCCCTAGCGGGCGCTCCTACGAGCAGTACTTC. Translated, it gives CSVGAPSGRSYEQYF.

The rearrangement joins TRBV19 to TRBJ2-5, with 14 bases lining up with TRBD2. Looked up from germline, CDR1 is LNHDA and CDR2 is SQIVND (reference sequence). This CDR3 contains 17 residues. The V segment lost 4 bases and the J segment 5 bases; nucleotides outside the gene matches: 9. The CDR3 sequence is CASSKETSGRASETQYF. The CDR3 region has the DNA TGTGCCAGTAGTAAGGAGACTAGCGGGAGGGCTTCGGAGACCCAGTACTTC.

This clonotype has a count of ten or more. The chain couples TRBV11-2 to TRBJ2-1, with D tentatively TRBD2 (5 bases). The CDR3 totals 15 residues. CDR1 and CDR2 from the germline V gene are SGHAT and FQNNGV. Trimming stripped 5 bases from V and 5 bases from J, with 16 bases between. CDR3 DNA: TGTGCCAGCAGCGGGAGACACCATGAAAACAATGAGCAGTTCTTC. Protein product: CASSGRHHENNEQFF.

This chain joins TRBV7-9 and TRBJ2-1, with D possibly TRBD2 on 6 matching bases. The CDR3 covers 18 residues. Per the germline V gene, CDR1 is SEHNR and CDR2 is FQNEAQ (reference sequence). V was clipped by 3 bases and J by 5 bases, with 23 bases between them. CDR3 in amino acids: CASSLGRRERIRDNEQFF. DNA for the CDR3: TGTGCCAGCAGCTTGGGGCGGAGGGAGAGGATTAGGGACAATGAGCAGTTCTTC. Variable domain in full (rest from reference TRBV7-9 and TRBJ2-1): DTGVSQNPRHKITKRGQNVTFRCDPISEHNRLYWYRQTLGQGPEFLTYFQNEAQLEKSRLLSDRFSAERPKGSFSTLEIQRTEQGDSAMYLCASSLGRRERIRDNEQFFGPGTRLTVL.

Worth noting for this clonotype: A much larger clone sits a single nucleotide away, making a read error possible. The chain links TRBV2 to TRBJ2-1; D might be TRBD2 (6 bases). The CDR3 runs 14 residues. Per germline, CDR1 SNHLY and CDR2 FYNNEI. DNA for the CDR3: TGTGCCAGCGGGGAGGTACGCTCCTACAATGGGCAGTTCTTC. As protein: CASGEVRSYNGQFF.

Only a few counts were recorded for this clonotype. V gene TRBV10-2 combines with J gene TRBJ2-6; 7 nucleotides line up with TRBD1. V dropped 8 bases and J dropped 4; count of bases not matched to a gene: 14. CDR1 is WSHSY, CDR2 SAAADI, per germline. The CDR3 is 17 residues long. The CDR3 DNA reads TGCGCCAGCGGCCGACAGGGCGCCCCCTCCGGGGCCAACGTCCTGACTTTC. This encodes CASGRQGAPSGANVLTF.

Many counts were recorded for this clonotype. The rearrangement uses TRBV11-2 and TRBJ2-5, with D perhaps TRBD2 (6 bases). Germline V gene data show CDR1 as SGHAT and CDR2 as FQNNGV. The CDR3 length is 14 residues. V was cut by 0 bases and J by 8 bases, with 13 bases left in between. CDR3 sequence: CASSLDPGESTQYF. The CDR3 DNA is TGTGCCAGCAGCTTAGATCCGGGGGAAAGTACCCAGTACTTC. Combining the CDR3 with reference TRBV11-2 and TRBJ2-5 gives the whole variable domain EAGVAQSPRYKIIEKRQSVAFWCNPISGHATLYWYQQILGQGPKLLIQFQNNGVVDDSQLPKDRFSAERLKGVDSTLKIQPAKLEDSAVYLCASSLDPGESTQYFGPGTRLLVL.

Concerning this clonotype itself: As the CDR3 is not closed by the conserved phenylalanine or tryptophan, this likely results from a read error. The chain links TRBV28 to TRBJ1-4, with a possible D match to TRBD1 (5 bases). The ends were cut back, 7 bases at V and 0 bases at J, with 12 bases in the middle. Germline CDR1 is MDHEN and CDR2 is SYDVKM. This CDR3 is 15 amino acids long. CDR3 amino acids: CASTPPGATNEKLFL. CDR3 DNA: TGTGCCAGCACCCCGCCGGGGGCAACTAATGAAAAACTGTTTCTT.

This clonotype turned up a few times. V is TRBV18 and J is TRBJ1-2; TRBD1 aligns across 11 bases. The V and J ends lost 3 bases and 7 bases, in that order; junction bases with no gene match: 4. The CDR3 is made up of 14 amino acids. Germline lookup yields CDR1 KGHSH and CDR2 LQKENI. The CDR3, as DNA: TGTGCCAGCTCACCGGACAGGGGGCAGAGTGGCTACACCTTC. This codes for CASSPDRGQSGYTF.

This clonotype has only a few counts. V is TRBV14 and J is TRBJ2-7; D remains unclear. Germline lookup yields CDR1 SGHDN and CDR2 FVKESK. V lost 1 base, J lost 5 bases, and 6 bases lay in between. The CDR3 consists of 12 residues. Here the CDR3 reads CASSQANNEQYF. The CDR3 DNA sequence: TGTGCCAGCAGCCAAGCAAATAACGAGCAGTACTTC. The full variable domain, in which reference TRBV14 and TRBJ2-7 provide the parts outside the CDR3, is EAGVTQFPSHSVIEKGQTVTLRCDPISGHDNLYWYRRVMGKEIKFLLHFVKESKQDESGMPNNRFLAERTGGTYSTLKVQPAELEDSGVYFCASSQANNEQYFGPGTRLTVT.

A few counts support this clonotype. This chain joins TRBV30 and TRBJ2-4; 10 positions match TRBD1. In germline, CDR1 is GTSNPN, CDR2 SVGIG (reference sequence). The CDR3 runs to 15 residues. Trimming took 2 bases from V and 6 from J; bases not matched to a gene: 7. The DNA of the CDR3 is TGTGCCTGGAGTCATTACCGGGACAGGGGAAACATTCAGTACTTC. It is translated as CAWSHYRDRGNIQYF.

This clonotype appeared many times. The rearrangement uses TRBV7-9 and TRBJ2-5; 9 nucleotides agree with TRBD1. Germline V lookup: CDR1 SEHNR, CDR2 FQNEAQ (reference sequence). The CDR3 length is 15 residues. V was pared by 7 bases and J by 5 bases, with 11 bases of the junction left unmatched. The CDR3, as DNA: TGTGCCAGCACCCTTCCCAAACAGGGGGCTGAGACCCAGTACTTC. Its translation: CASTLPKQGAETQYF.

Many counts were recorded for this clonotype. V is TRBV7-9 and J is TRBJ1-3; weak D call: TRBD1 (5 bases). The V gene's germline CDR1 is SEHNR and CDR2 FQNEAQ (reference sequence). The V end was cut by 6 bases, the J end by 2 bases, with 11 bases between. The CDR3 is made up of 14 amino acids. The chain's CDR3 is CASSPAGTGNTIYF. In nucleotides, the CDR3 is TGTGCCAGCAGTCCCGCAGGGACTGGAAACACCATATATTTT.

The chain combines TRBV25-1 with TRBJ2-6; D is perhaps TRBD1 or TRBD2 (5 bases each). The CDR3 spans 19 residues. The ends were cut back, 8 bases at V and 0 bases at J, with 23 bases in the middle. Germline V CDR1 and CDR2: MGHDK, SYGVNS. The CDR3 loop reads CASWGRRKEGFSGANVLTF. The CDR3 nucleotides are TGTGCCAGCTGGGGACGGAGGAAGGAAGGATTCTCTGGGGCCAACGTCCTGACTTTC.

This clonotype was seen ten or more times. The rearrangement uses TRBV5-1 and TRBJ2-2; D remains ambiguous. This CDR3 is 11 amino acids long. CDR1 and CDR2 from the germline V gene are SGHRS and YFSETQ. Trimming removed 7 bases at V and 4 bases at J, with 5 bases between. The CDR3 region has the DNA TGCGCCAGCGCGGTCACCGGGGAGCTGTTTTTT. Translation gives CASAVTGELFF.

This clonotype was recorded at least ten times. This chain connects TRBV10-3 to TRBJ2-3; D gene uncertain. Germline assignment: CDR1 ENHRY and CDR2 SYGVKD. V was trimmed by 6 bases and J by 4 bases, leaving 5 bases between them. The CDR3 length is 11 residues. Here the CDR3 reads CAIRGPDTQYF. CDR3 in DNA: TGTGCCATCAGGGGCCCAGATACGCAGTATTTT.

The chain is built from TRBV6-5 and TRBJ2-3, with D perhaps matching TRBD2 (5 bases). This CDR3 has 15 residues. Looked up from germline, CDR1 is MNHEY and CDR2 is SVGAGI. The V gene lost 5 bases and the J gene lost 4 bases, with 16 bases spanning the gap. This CDR3 is CASSNGGSTSDTQYF. Here the CDR3 DNA reads TGTGCCAGCAGTAACGGAGGTTCCACCTCAGATACGCAGTATTTT.

V gene TRBV29-1 combines with J gene TRBJ2-7, with D uncertain. The CDR3 consists of 12 residues. Germline lookup yields CDR1 SQVTM and CDR2 ANQGSEA. Trimming removed 3 bases at V and 2 bases at J, with 8 bases between. The CDR3 reads CSVDDGPYEQYF. The CDR3 DNA reads TGCAGCGTTGACGACGGACCCTACGAGCAGTACTTC.

This clonotype was counted only a few times. The CDR3 ends on some other residue instead of the conserved phenylalanine or tryptophan, so this is likely a read error. The DNA for the CDR3 is TGTGCCAGCAGCCTACAGGGGTTTGAGGACACTGAAGCTTTCCTT. The encoded protein is CASSLQGFEDTEAFL. The chain carries TRBV7-9 and TRBJ1-1; 7 bases agree with TRBD1. This CDR3 is 15 amino acids long. Germline values: CDR1 SEHNR, CDR2 FQNEAQ (reference sequence). V lost 5 bases and J lost 3; bases outside the gene matches: 9.

In this sample, this clonotype turned up many times. V is TRBV18 and J is TRBJ1-2, with D uncertain. CDR1 and CDR2 from the germline V gene are KGHSH and LQKENI. V was trimmed by 2 bases and J by 1 base, leaving 11 bases between them. The CDR3 loop spans 15 amino acids. CDR3: CASSPETTLNYGYTF. The CDR3 DNA is TGTGCCAGCTCACCAGAGACAACTCTTAACTATGGCTACACCTTC.

In DNA, the CDR3 is TGTGCCAGCAGTTATCCGGGGACTAGCGGGAGAAAAGGGCGAAATGAGCAGTTCTTC. Its translation: CASSYPGTSGRKGRNEQFF. The chain combines TRBV6-5 with TRBJ2-1; 14 bases are a match to TRBD2. The V gene's germline CDR1 is MNHEY and CDR2 SVGAGI. The CDR3 totals 19 residues. V was pared by 3 bases and J by 7 bases, with 14 bases of the junction left unmatched.

The J gene is TRBJ1-1, the V gene TRBV4-1; 8 nucleotides agree with TRBD1. V was pared by 3 bases and J by 4 bases, with 4 bases of the junction left unmatched. Germline V gene data show CDR1 as MGHRA and CDR2 as YSYEKL. The CDR3 covers 14 residues. The CDR3 here is CASSQDRAGTEAFF. CDR3 DNA: TGCGCCAGCAGCCAGGACAGGGCCGGCACTGAAGCTTTCTTT.

In this sample, this clonotype turned up many times. The J gene is TRBJ2-1, the V gene TRBV5-1; D unclear. The CDR3 length is 12 residues. CDR1 is SGHRS and CDR2 is YFSETQ in the germline V gene. Trimming removed 0 bases from V and 10 bases from J, with 8 bases in between. CDR3 in DNA: TGCGCCAGCAGCTTGGGGGGTTTCGAGCAGTTCTTC. It is translated as CASSLGGFEQFF. Based on the CDR3 plus reference TRBV5-1 and TRBJ2-1, the full variable domain is KAGVTQTPRYLIKTRGQQVTLSCSPISGHRSVSWYQQTPGQGLQFLFEYFSETQRNKGNFPGRFSGRQFSNSRSEMNVSTLELGDSALYLCASSLGGFEQFFGPGTRLTVL.

This clonotype appeared a few times. The chain employs TRBV7-9 and TRBJ2-7, with 7 bases aligning to TRBD1. CDR1 is SEHNR, CDR2 FQNEAQ, per germline (reference sequence). The J segment lost 3 bases and the V segment lost 5 bases, leaving 4 bases of the junction unmatched. The CDR3 contains 13 residues. CDR3 loop: CASSPWTGYEQYF. CDR3 nucleotides: TGTGCCAGCAGCCCATGGACAGGCTACGAGCAGTACTTC.